The 9 T cell receptor beta chains in this list originate from one sample, sequenced in a study of identical twins. TCRdb passed the 5' RACE reads through MiXCR, listing each CDR3 protein once. Of 500,000 or so distinct CDR3 sequences in the sample, less than 25% are singletons; the top ten hold 0.8% to 1%. Separately, the same data were catalogued under a study of T cells expressing NK-cell markers.

The specimen was CD4+ T cells sorted from blood. The receptor source for this set is a woman between 18 and 30 years old in good health.

This clonotype was counted between two and nine times. V is TRBV20-1 and J is TRBJ2-3, with D possibly being TRBD1 or TRBD2 (6 bases each). Trimming shortened V by 5 bases and J by 1 base, and 16 bases separated the two germline ends. The germline CDR1 and CDR2 sequences are DFQATT and SNEGSKA (reference sequence). This CDR3 spans 15 amino acids. This CDR3 is CSAPDGGRGTDTQYF. CDR3 nucleotides: TGCAGTGCTCCGGACGGGGGCAGGGGCACAGATACGCAGTATTTT.

The chain is built from TRBV9 and TRBJ2-5; either TRBD1 or TRBD2 may fit D (7 bases each). The CDR3 runs to 14 residues. Between the trimmed V and J ends, which lost 10 bases and 1 base, there was a span of 17 bases. Germline CDR1 is SGDLS and CDR2 is YYNGEE. CDR3 coding DNA: TGTGCCTCTGGCAGGGGGGGGATCCAAGAGACCCAGTACTTC. Translating it yields CASGRGGIQETQYF.

This rearrangement joins TRBV20-1 to TRBJ2-7; 9 bases match TRBD1. Germline lookup yields CDR1 DFQATT and CDR2 SNEGSKA (reference sequence). The CDR3 has 12 amino acids. Trimming at V came to 6 bases and at J to 4 bases, leaving 4 bases not matched to a gene. For the CDR3, the DNA is TGCAGTGCCGGGACAGGGAAGTACGAGCAGTACTTC. Amino acids: CSAGTGKYEQYF.

The CDR3 loop is CASSLVGTSGGHEQFF. The CDR3 DNA sequence: TGTGCCAGCAGCTTAGTGGGGACTAGCGGGGGACATGAGCAGTTCTTC. V is TRBV7-2 and J is TRBJ2-1; 14 bases fit TRBD2. Unmatched junction bases numbered 4, after V lost 1 base and J lost 8 bases. Germline CDR1 reads SGHTA; CDR2 reads FQGNSA. The CDR3 runs to 16 residues.

This clonotype was recorded a few times. The chain has TRBV5-1 and TRBJ2-1, with D possibly TRBD2 on 5 matching bases. The CDR3 is 12 amino acids. CDR1 is SGHRS and CDR2 is YFSETQ in the germline V gene. V lost 4 bases and J lost 10, with 12 bases in between. CDR3 nucleotide sequence: TGCGCCAGCAGCATCGGGGTGAGGGAGCAGTTCTTC. Translating gives CASSIGVREQFF. The full variable domain, completed using reference TRBV5-1 and TRBJ2-1, is KAGVTQTPRYLIKTRGQQVTLSCSPISGHRSVSWYQQTPGQGLQFLFEYFSETQRNKGNFPGRFSGRQFSNSRSEMNVSTLELGDSALYLCASSIGVREQFFGPGTRLTVL.

The chain uses TRBV5-6 and TRBJ1-2; D is unclear. Germline V gene data show CDR1 as SGHDT and CDR2 as YYEEEE. V shed 4 bases and J shed 8 bases, with 21 bases lying between them. This CDR3 is 15 amino acids long. In nucleotides, the CDR3 is TGTGCCAGCAGCCACTTTCTAGGAGATTTGGTCGGCTACACCTTC. It translates to CASSHFLGDLVGYTF. Looking up the rest from reference TRBV5-6 and TRBJ1-2 gives the full variable domain: DAGVTQSPTHLIKTRGQQVTLRCSPKSGHDTVSWYQQALGQGPQFIFQYYEEEERQRGNFPDRFSGHQFPNYSSELNVNALLLGDSALYLCASSHFLGDLVGYTFGSGTRLTVV.

The chain employs TRBV9 and TRBJ2-1; 8 bases are a match to TRBD2. This CDR3 region has 17 residues. Germline trimming cut 4 bases from V and 5 bases from J; bases unmatched to any gene: 14. Germline CDR1 SGDLS, CDR2 YYNGEE. This CDR3 is CASSPHSSGKSHNEQFF. The CDR3 DNA reads as TGTGCCAGCAGCCCCCACAGTAGCGGGAAATCCCACAATGAGCAGTTCTTC.

The chain combines TRBV9 with TRBJ2-7; D not resolved. The V and J ends lost 0 bases and 0 bases respectively, with 13 bases between them. Per the germline V gene, CDR1 is SGDLS and CDR2 is YYNGEE. The CDR3 is 16 amino acids. CDR3 nucleotide sequence: TGTGCCAGCAGCGTAGCACCCAGGCCCTACTCCTACGAGCAGTACTTC. It encodes CASSVAPRPYSYEQYF.

The CDR3 loop is CASSATGTLRGTEAFF. As DNA, the CDR3 is TGTGCCAGCAGTGCGACAGGGACCCTTAGGGGCACTGAAGCTTTCTTT. The V call is TRBV25-1, the J call TRBJ1-1; 7 bases line up with TRBD1. V shed 4 bases, J shed 4 bases, and the junction held 12 bases outside the gene matches. The CDR3 runs to 16 residues. CDR1 and CDR2 from the germline V gene are MGHDK and SYGVNS.